Following are 30 T cell receptor beta chains from one sample sequenced in a study of blood T cell repertoires in COVID-19. Here immunoSEQ multiplex PCR was the method, and the copy in TCRdb shows in-frame clones only, minus some. The table has 200,000 or so clones, 65% to 90% seen once. The sequenced sample was peripheral blood. The origin of the receptors is a man older than 75 with acute or convalescent COVID-19.

The chain carries TRBV18 and TRBJ2-7; 9 bases map to TRBD1. Germline loops: CDR1 KGHSH, CDR2 LQKENI. Trimming cost V 6 bases and J 0 bases; bases outside gene matches: 9. The CDR3 is 16 amino acids. CDR3 sequence (DNA): TGTGCCAGCTCGCGGTGGGACAGGGCCTCCTCCTACGAGCAGTACTTC. Its protein product is CASSRWDRASSYEQYF.

The DNA of the CDR3 is TGTGCCAGCACCCTGGGACTAGCGGGAGAAGAGACCCAGTACTTC. It yields the protein CASTLGLAGEETQYF. The chain is built from TRBV6-5 and TRBJ2-5, with TRBD2 matching 14 bases. CDR1 MNHEY and CDR2 SVGAGI come from the germline V gene. J lost 3 bases, V lost 7 bases, and 4 bases had no gene match. This CDR3 comprises 15 residues.

The chain links TRBV28 to TRBJ2-1, with unresolved D. Trimming removed 6 bases at V and 9 bases at J, with 9 bases between. CDR1 is MDHEN and CDR2 is SYDVKM in the germline V gene. The CDR3 is made up of 11 amino acids. The CDR3 coding sequence is TGTGCCAGCAGCCTCGCGAGTGAGCAGTTCTTC. Its protein is CASSLASEQFF.

J is TRBJ2-3 and V is TRBV2, with D tentatively TRBD2 (6 bases). CDR1 and CDR2 from the germline V gene are SNHLY and FYNNEI. Trimming pared 8 bases from V and 3 bases from J, leaving 15 bases between. The CDR3 sequence is 14 residues long. CDR3 sequence: CASRLALVTDTQYF. CDR3 nucleotides: TGTGCCAGCCGTCTAGCGTTAGTGACAGATACGCAGTATTTT.

Only a few counts were recorded for this clone. The CDR3 spells CASSRTGGSNYGYTF. Written as DNA, the CDR3 is TGTGCCAGCAGCAGGACGGGGGGTTCTAACTATGGCTACACCTTC. The gene calls are TRBV2 and TRBJ1-2, with D tentatively TRBD1 (5 bases). V was trimmed by 6 bases and J by 0 bases, leaving 14 bases between them. Germline V gene lookup returns CDR1 SNHLY and CDR2 FYNNEI. CDR3 length: 15 amino acids.

V usage is TRBV5-4 and J usage is TRBJ2-1; 9 bases are a match to TRBD2. Germline CDR1 is SGHNT and CDR2 is YYREEE (reference sequence). V shed 4 bases, J shed 7 bases, and the junction held 6 bases outside the gene matches. The CDR3 is 14 residues long. CDR3: CASSIAGVWNEQFF. The DNA for the CDR3 is TGTGCCAGCAGCATAGCGGGAGTATGGAATGAGCAGTTCTTC.

In this sample, this clone turned up once. V usage is TRBV30 and J usage is TRBJ2-1; 7 nucleotides agree with TRBD2. Germline loops: CDR1 GTSNPN, CDR2 SVGIG (reference sequence). The CDR3 length is 14 residues. V shed 5 bases, J shed 9 bases, and the junction held 13 bases outside the gene matches. The CDR3 sequence is CAWGGLAAAGEQFF. In DNA form, the CDR3 reads TGTGCCTGGGGGGGTCTAGCGGCCGCGGGTGAGCAGTTCTTC.

This chain uses TRBV29-1 with TRBJ2-7; TRBD1 aligns across 7 bases. With 4 bases clipped from V and 2 bases from J, the junction kept 8 bases outside the gene matches. There are 14 residues in the CDR3. Germline CDR1 is SQVTM and CDR2 is ANQGSEA. In nucleotides, the CDR3 is TGCAGCGTTGGGGGACAGTCTTCGGCCTACGAGCAGTACTTC. Its translation: CSVGGQSSAYEQYF.

The rearrangement uses TRBV5-1 and TRBJ1-2; D call uncertain. This CDR3 has 12 residues. Per germline, CDR1 SGHRS and CDR2 YFSETQ. The germline V and J ends were trimmed by 0 bases and 8 bases, with 8 bases remaining between them. Here the CDR3 DNA reads TGCGCCAGCAGCTTGGATTATGGCGGCTACACCTTC. It encodes CASSLDYGGYTF.

Worth noting for this clone: Other DNA sequences of this sample code for an identical CDR3. The V and J genes are TRBV24-1 and TRBJ2-1, with 10 bases matching TRBD2. The V segment lost 5 bases and the J segment 6 bases; nucleotides outside the gene matches: 3. CDR3 length: 14 amino acids. CDR1 is KGHDR, CDR2 SFDVKD, per germline. CDR3 DNA sequence: TGTGCCACCAGTGGAGCTAGCGGGAGCAATGAGCAGTTCTTC. This translates into CATSGASGSNEQFF.

This clone was seen once. The CDR3 protein is CASSQDSSGDRSTYEQYV. CDR3 bases: TGTGCCAGCAGCCAAGATTCGTCAGGGGACCGAAGCACCTACGAGCAGTACGTC. The rearrangement joins TRBV3-1 (or the pseudogene TRBV3-2) to TRBJ2-7; a possible D gene is TRBD1 (6 bases). This CDR3 contains 18 residues. V shed 0 bases and J shed 2 bases, with 20 bases lying between them. Looked up from germline, CDR1 is LGHDT and CDR2 is YNNKEL (reference sequence).

This rearrangement joins TRBV18 to TRBJ1-5; a weak D match, TRBD1 (6 bases). V lost 4 bases and J lost 1, with 8 bases in between. This CDR3 region has 14 residues. In germline, CDR1 is KGHSH, CDR2 LQKENI. Here the CDR3 reads CASSHGQSNQPQHF. In DNA, the CDR3 is TGTGCCAGCTCACATGGACAGAGCAATCAGCCCCAGCATTTT. Looking up the rest from reference TRBV18 and TRBJ1-5 gives the full variable domain: NAGVMQNPRHLVRRRGQEARLRCSPMKGHSHVYWYRQLPEEGLKFMVYLQKENIIDESGMPKERFSAEFPKEGPSILRIQQVVRGDSAAYFCASSHGQSNQPQHFGDGTRLSIL.

The chain joins TRBV7-2 to TRBJ2-4; perhaps TRBD2 as D (6 bases). Looked up from germline, CDR1 is SGHTA and CDR2 is FQGNSA. Trimming stripped 4 bases from V and 5 bases from J, with 21 bases between. The CDR3 length is 17 residues. CDR3 residues: CASSYIEGGRTQNIQYF. The CDR3, as DNA: TGTGCCAGCAGCTATATAGAGGGTGGGAGGACCCAAAACATTCAGTACTTC.

The V and J genes are TRBV6-5 and TRBJ2-7; 10 bases fit TRBD1. With 5 bases clipped from V and 2 bases from J, the junction kept 6 bases outside the gene matches. The length of the CDR3 is 15 residues. CDR1 is MNHEY and CDR2 is SVGAGI in the germline V gene. The CDR3 is CASSLRDRGPYEQYF. CDR3 DNA: TGTGCCAGCAGTCTCCGGGACAGGGGCCCCTACGAGCAGTACTTC.

J is TRBJ2-7 and V is TRBV28; 7 bases align to TRBD1. The length of the CDR3 is 13 residues. Germline V gene sequence: CDR1 MDHEN, CDR2 SYDVKM. The V and J ends lost 8 bases and 5 bases, in that order; junction bases with no gene match: 9. CDR3 DNA sequence: TGTGCCAGCCGGGAACAGGGGAAGGACGAGCAGTACTTC. Translating gives CASREQGKDEQYF. The variable domain in full, completed from reference TRBV28 and TRBJ2-7, reads DVKVTQSSRYLVKRTGEKVFLECVQDMDHENMFWYRQDPGLGLRLIYFSYDVKMKEKGDIPEGYSVSREKKERFSLILESASTNQTSMYLCASREQGKDEQYFGPGTRLTVT.

J is TRBJ1-4 and V is TRBV18; 7 bases are a match to TRBD1. Germline V lookup: CDR1 KGHSH, CDR2 LQKENI. CDR3 length equals 16 residues. V shed 1 base, J shed 4 bases, and the junction held 6 bases outside the gene matches. The CDR3 coding sequence is TGTGCCAGCTCACCACAAGGACAGGCCGGTAATGAAAAACTGTTTTTT. Its translation: CASSPQGQAGNEKLFF.

The chain couples TRBV5-1 to TRBJ1-4, with 7 bases matching TRBD1. V was clipped by 5 bases and J by 6 bases; unmatched bases: 10. The CDR3 sequence is 15 residues long. CDR1 and CDR2 (germline): SGHRS, YFSETQ. The CDR3 sequence is CASRTTGTADEKLFF. The CDR3 nucleotides are TGCGCCAGCAGGACCACGGGGACAGCGGATGAAAAACTGTTTTTT.

The gene calls are TRBV4-1 and TRBJ2-3, with D unclear. The length of the CDR3 is 12 residues. The germline V and J ends were trimmed by 0 bases and 9 bases, with 7 bases remaining between them. The V gene's germline CDR1 is MGHRA and CDR2 YSYEKL. Here the CDR3 DNA reads TGCGCCAGCAGCCAAGATAGTAAGACGCAGTATTTT. Translation gives CASSQDSKTQYF.

The gene calls are TRBV21-1 and TRBJ2-7; TRBD2, as called in the table, went unchecked against the DNA. TRBV21-1 counts as a pseudogene. CDR3 length: 18 amino acids. The chain's CDR3 is CASLKVDFSGSSTYEQYV. The CDR3 nucleotides are TGTGCCAGCTTAAAAGTCGACTTTAGCGGGAGTTCGACTTACGAGCAGTACGTC.

The chain uses TRBV7-8 and TRBJ2-1, with 8 bases that match TRBD1. V gave up 4 bases and J gave up 0 bases; unmatched junction bases: 8. CDR1 and CDR2 (germline): SGHVS, FQNEAQ. This CDR3 is built from 17 residues. Here the CDR3 reads CASSSTGGRISYNEQFF. The CDR3 nucleotides are TGTGCCAGCAGCTCAACAGGGGGTCGCATCTCCTACAATGAGCAGTTCTTC.

This chain joins TRBV4-2 and TRBJ2-5; 10 bases are a match to TRBD2. CDR1 LGHNA and CDR2 YNFKEQ come from the germline V gene. This CDR3 is built from 16 residues. The junction had 6 bases not matched to a gene; V was cut back by 0 bases and J by 5 bases. CDR3 region: CASSQDGLAGAETQYF. Written as DNA, the CDR3 is TGTGCCAGCAGCCAAGATGGGCTAGCGGGAGCCGAGACCCAGTACTTC.

V gene TRBV9 combines with J gene TRBJ2-1, with 13 positions matching TRBD2. The V segment lost 4 bases and the J segment 8 bases; nucleotides outside the gene matches: 15. The length of the CDR3 is 18 residues. The V gene's germline CDR1 is SGDLS and CDR2 YYNGEE. CDR3 sequence: CASSPTLGLAGLRDEQFF. The CDR3 nucleotides are TGTGCCAGCAGCCCAACACTGGGACTAGCGGGACTAAGAGATGAGCAGTTCTTC.

The chain couples TRBV5-1 to TRBJ2-7; 13 nucleotides align to TRBD2. Germline loops: CDR1 SGHRS, CDR2 YFSETQ. Trimming took 4 bases from V and 4 from J; bases not matched to a gene: 5. This CDR3 is 15 amino acids long. CDR3 sequence: CASSLRLAGGYEQYF. The DNA of the CDR3 is TGCGCCAGCAGCCTTCGACTAGCGGGAGGTTACGAGCAGTACTTC.

J is TRBJ1-2 and V is TRBV19; 9 nucleotides align to TRBD1. The ends lost 7 bases at V and 6 bases at J; junction bases unmatched: 6. This CDR3 is 13 amino acids long. CDR1 is LNHDA, CDR2 SQIVND, per germline (reference sequence). As DNA, the CDR3 is TGTGCCAGTACCATGGACAGGGGCAATGGCTACACCTTC. Residues: CASTMDRGNGYTF.

The chain employs TRBV7-9 and TRBJ1-4, with D possibly being TRBD1 (6 bases). V was clipped by 4 bases and J by 0 bases, with 12 bases between them. Per germline, CDR1 SEHNR and CDR2 FQNEAQ (reference sequence). CDR3 length: 16 amino acids. CDR3 region: CASSSLGQSTNEKLFF. CDR3 bases: TGTGCCAGCAGCTCGCTCGGACAGTCAACTAATGAAAAACTGTTTTTT.

The V call is TRBV24-1, the J call TRBJ2-3; 15 bases are a match to TRBD2. The CDR3 spans 19 residues. Germline loops: CDR1 KGHDR, CDR2 SFDVKD. V gave up 2 bases and J gave up 1 base; unmatched junction bases: 6. DNA of the CDR3: TGTGCCACCAGTGATTGGACTAGCGGGAGGGCCCTGCGCACAGATACGCAGTATTTT. Amino acid sequence: CATSDWTSGRALRTDTQYF.

This clone came up once. The rearrangement links TRBV24-1 to TRBJ2-2, with D unclear. The CDR3 runs to 15 residues. V lost 6 bases, J lost 2 bases, and 12 bases lay in between. The germline CDR1 and CDR2 sequences are KGHDR and SFDVKD. CDR3 region: CATSSGALNTGELFF. CDR3 in DNA: TGTGCCACCAGTTCGGGTGCCTTAAACACCGGGGAGCTGTTTTTT.

The chain carries TRBV6-2 or TRBV6-3 and TRBJ1-6; 7 bases agree with TRBD1. The CDR3 length is 14 residues. Unmatched junction bases numbered 3, after V lost 2 bases and J lost 8 bases. Germline-derived CDR1 and CDR2 are MNHEY and SVGEGT. The CDR3 bases are TGTGCCAGCAGTTACAGGGGGCCGGATTCACCCCTCCACTTT. As protein: CASSYRGPDSPLHF.

The chain combines TRBV19 with TRBJ1-3; D gene uncertain. This CDR3 contains 20 residues. The germline V gene encodes CDR1 LNHDA and CDR2 SQIVND (reference sequence). V gave up 9 bases and J gave up 0 bases, with 30 bases separating them. The CDR3 bases are TGTGCCAGCTACTTCCCTTTTAGGCAGGCACCCTTGAGCTCTGGAAACACCATATATTTT. This encodes CASYFPFRQAPLSSGNTIYF.

This clone was picked up one time. The V and J genes are TRBV5-1 and TRBJ2-1, with TRBD1 as a possible D gene (6 bases). The ends were cut back, 4 bases at V and 9 bases at J, with 17 bases in the middle. This CDR3 region has 14 residues. Per germline, CDR1 SGHRS and CDR2 YFSETQ. As DNA, the CDR3 is TGCGCCAGCAGCCTCCCGGGGCAGGGGCTTGAGCAGTTCTTC. Residues: CASSLPGQGLEQFF.